These T cell receptor beta chains were read from a single sample in a study of shared clonotypes between healthy human individuals. Assay used: immunoSEQ multiplex PCR; TCRdb lists only in-frame clones, some missing. The sample shows 800,000 or so clones, roughly 96% of them seen only once. Sequenced: naive CD8+ T cells sorted from blood. The receptors derive from a man aged 30-40 years in good health. The CDR3 runs from the conserved cysteine through the conserved F or W. D genes are given only for firm matches. For some rows the clone size is stated as once, few or many, or as a class when expanded; others skip it.

clone size: .; D gene: .; J gene: TRBJ2-7; V gene: TRBV5-5; CDR3 DNA: TGTGCCAGCAGCGCTACAGGGAGCTCCTACGAGCAGTACTTC; CDR3 protein: CASSATGSSYEQYF
clone size: .; D gene: .; J gene: TRBJ1-3; V gene: TRBV5-6; CDR3 DNA: TGTGCCAGCAGCTTGGACGGGTATAGCACCACCATATATTTT; CDR3 protein: CASSLDGYSTTIYF
clone size: .; D gene: .; J gene: TRBJ2-7; V gene: TRBV27; CDR3 DNA: TGTGCCAGCAGTTTACTAGCAAGGTACGAGCAGTACTTC; CDR3 protein: CASSLLARYEQYF
clone size: .; D gene: TRBD2; J gene: TRBJ2-1; V gene: TRBV27; CDR3 DNA: TGTGCCAGCGCCGGGACTAGCGGATACAATGAGCAGTTCTTC; CDR3 protein: CASAGTSGYNEQFF
clone size: .; D gene: .; J gene: TRBJ2-6; V gene: TRBV5-6; CDR3 DNA: TGTGCCAGCAGCCCCCCCACAGACTCTGGGGCCAACGTCCTGACTTTC; CDR3 protein: CASSPPTDSGANVLTF
clone size: .; D gene: TRBD1; J gene: TRBJ2-1; V gene: TRBV7-6; CDR3 DNA: TGTGCCAGCAGCTATTCCGGGACAGCCTTTGCCTACAATGAGCAGTTCTTC; CDR3 protein: CASSYSGTAFAYNEQFF
clone size: .; D gene: .; J gene: TRBJ2-7; V gene: TRBV7-8; CDR3 DNA: TGTGCCAGCAGCTTAAGATCGCGACTAACTAGTGGGGCCTACGAGCAGTACTTC; CDR3 protein: CASSLRSRLTSGAYEQYF
clone size: .; D gene: .; J gene: TRBJ2-3; V gene: TRBV27; CDR3 DNA: TGTGCCAGCAGTTTATTGGGGGGCACAGATACGCAGTATTTT; CDR3 protein: CASSLLGGTDTQYF
clone size: .; D gene: .; J gene: TRBJ2-1; V gene: TRBV6-5; CDR3 DNA: TGTGCCAGCAGTTACGGTAGCGAGCCCTACAATGAGCAGTTCTTC; CDR3 protein: CASSYGSEPYNEQFF
clone size: .; D gene: .; J gene: TRBJ1-5; V gene: TRBV10-3; CDR3 DNA: TGTGCCATCACGGACAATTTCAATCAGCCCCAGCATTTT; CDR3 protein: CAITDNFNQPQHF
clone size: .; D gene: TRBD2; J gene: TRBJ2-1; V gene: TRBV27; CDR3 DNA: TGTGCCAGCAGTTTACTAAAGGGACTAGCGCCCTCTCAGTTCTTC; CDR3 protein: CASSLLKGLAPSQFF
clone size: .; D gene: TRBD1; J gene: TRBJ2-6; V gene: TRBV27; CDR3 DNA: TGTGCCAGCAGCCTGACAGGGGAAATCTCTGGGGCCAACGTCCTGACTTTC; CDR3 protein: CASSLTGEISGANVLTF
clone size: .; D gene: TRBD2; J gene: TRBJ2-1; V gene: TRBV10-2; CDR3 DNA: TGCGCCAGCATACGGGAGGACTTCTACAATGAGCAGTTCTTC; CDR3 protein: CASIREDFYNEQFF
clone size: .; D gene: TRBD1; J gene: TRBJ2-3; V gene: TRBV7-9; CDR3 DNA: TGTGCCAGCAGCTTAGCTAGGGCAGGGGGTCCAGATACGCAGTATTTT; CDR3 protein: CASSLARAGGPDTQYF
clone size: .; D gene: .; J gene: TRBJ2-1; V gene: TRBV7-9; CDR3 DNA: TGTGCCAGCAGCCCCGGGCCACCGGGCTACAATGAGCAGTTCTTC; CDR3 protein: CASSPGPPGYNEQFF
clone size: .; D gene: TRBD2; J gene: TRBJ2-1; V gene: TRBV11-2; CDR3 DNA: TGTGCCAGCCACCAGACTAGCCGCTACAATGAGCAGTTCTTC; CDR3 protein: CASHQTSRYNEQFF
clone size: .; D gene: .; J gene: TRBJ1-2; V gene: TRBV7-9; CDR3 DNA: TGTGCCAGCAGCTTAGAGCGGGACATCGGTGGCTACACCTTC; CDR3 protein: CASSLERDIGGYTF
clone size: .; D gene: TRBD1; J gene: TRBJ1-5; V gene: TRBV30; CDR3 DNA: TGTGCCTGGGCAACAGGGGTCTATAGCAATCAGCCCCAGCATTTT; CDR3 protein: CAWATGVYSNQPQHF
clone size: .; D gene: .; J gene: TRBJ1-2; V gene: TRBV25-1; CDR3 DNA: TGTGCCAGCTCCAGGGACGTTGGCGGCTACACCTTC; CDR3 protein: CASSRDVGGYTF
clone size: .; D gene: .; J gene: TRBJ2-5; V gene: TRBV7-8; CDR3 DNA: TGTGCCAGTTGGGGGCAAGAGACCCAGTACTTC; CDR3 protein: CASWGQETQYF
clone size: .; D gene: .; J gene: TRBJ2-5; V gene: TRBV11-2; CDR3 DNA: TGTGCCAGCAGCCACCGGGCGGGGCAAGAGACCCAGTACTTC; CDR3 protein: CASSHRAGQETQYF
clone size: once; D gene: .; J gene: TRBJ1-5; V gene: TRBV15; CDR3 DNA: TGTGCCACCAGCAGAGAGGTAGGGCCCAATCAGCCCCAGCATTTT; CDR3 protein: CATSREVGPNQPQHF
clone size: .; D gene: TRBD1; J gene: TRBJ2-3; V gene: TRBV5-1; CDR3 DNA: TGCGCCAGCAGCCCGACAGGGAGCACAGATACGCAGTATTTT; CDR3 protein: CASSPTGSTDTQYF
clone size: .; D gene: .; J gene: TRBJ1-5; V gene: TRBV27; CDR3 DNA: TGTGCCAGCAGTTTCGTAAATCAGCCCCAGCATTTT; CDR3 protein: CASSFVNQPQHF
clone size: .; D gene: .; J gene: TRBJ2-3; V gene: TRBV6-5; CDR3 DNA: TGTGCCAGCAGTTACACCCAGGGGGATACGCAGTATTTT; CDR3 protein: CASSYTQGDTQYF
clone size: .; D gene: TRBD1; J gene: TRBJ1-4; V gene: TRBV2; CDR3 DNA: TGTGCCATCTTAGGACAGGGATGGCTGTTTTTT; CDR3 protein: CAILGQGWLFF
clone size: .; D gene: .; J gene: TRBJ2-7; V gene: TRBV28; CDR3 DNA: TGTGCCAGCAGCCTGATGGGTGGGTCCGAGCAGTACTTC; CDR3 protein: CASSLMGGSEQYF
clone size: .; D gene: TRBD1; J gene: TRBJ1-2; V gene: TRBV18; CDR3 DNA: TGTGCCAGCTCACAGGACAGGGACCCTCCGAGTGGAGGGTATGGCTACACCTTC; CDR3 protein: CASSQDRDPPSGGYGYTF
clone size: .; D gene: .; J gene: TRBJ1-5; V gene: TRBV7-6; CDR3 DNA: TGTGCCAGCAGCTTAGCAGCAGGGACGGTGGGCGATCAGCCCCAGCATTTT; CDR3 protein: CASSLAAGTVGDQPQHF
clone size: .; D gene: .; J gene: TRBJ1-1; V gene: TRBV9; CDR3 DNA: TGTGCCAGCAGCCCAACGGCAAGAGCTTTGGACACTGAAGCTTTCTTT; CDR3 protein: CASSPTARALDTEAFF
clone size: .; D gene: .; J gene: TRBJ2-7; V gene: TRBV27; CDR3 DNA: TGTGCCAGCAGAGAAGGGTGGGCTAGCGCGAGGTACGAGCAGTACTTC; CDR3 protein: CASREGWASARYEQYF
clone size: .; D gene: .; J gene: TRBJ2-7; V gene: TRBV10-2; CDR3 DNA: TGCGCCACGCAATTACACAGCTACGAGCAGTACTTC; CDR3 protein: CATQLHSYEQYF
clone size: once; D gene: .; J gene: TRBJ1-1; V gene: TRBV2; CDR3 DNA: TGTGCCAGCGGGACCCCCGGGGTGAACACTGAAGCTTTCTTT; CDR3 protein: CASGTPGVNTEAFF
clone size: once; D gene: TRBD2; J gene: TRBJ2-7; V gene: TRBV27; CDR3 DNA: TGTGCCAGCATGATGATAGCGGGTGCCTACGAGCAGTACTTC; CDR3 protein: CASMMIAGAYEQYF
clone size: once; D gene: TRBD1; J gene: TRBJ2-7; V gene: TRBV29-1; CDR3 DNA: TGCAGCGTTGAAAAAAGGGACAGGGAAGCCTACGAGCAGTACTTC; CDR3 protein: CSVEKRDREAYEQYF
clone size: .; D gene: .; J gene: TRBJ1-2; V gene: TRBV27; CDR3 DNA: TGTGCCAGCAGTTTGAGTGGGGCCGGCTATGGCTACACCTTC; CDR3 protein: CASSLSGAGYGYTF
clone size: .; D gene: .; J gene: TRBJ2-3; V gene: TRBV28; CDR3 DNA: TGTGCCAGCAGTTTTTCTAGGGGAAGGGATACGCAGTATTTT; CDR3 protein: CASSFSRGRDTQYF
clone size: once; D gene: .; J gene: TRBJ2-3; V gene: TRBV9; CDR3 DNA: TGTGCCAGCAGCAGCTCCGGGATCTACACAGATACGCAGTATTTT; CDR3 protein: CASSSSGIYTDTQYF
clone size: .; D gene: TRBD1; J gene: TRBJ2-7; V gene: TRBV7-9; CDR3 DNA: TGTGCCAGCAGCTCGGACAGGCGAAAAGGCTCCTACGAGCAGTACTTC; CDR3 protein: CASSSDRRKGSYEQYF
clone size: .; D gene: .; J gene: TRBJ1-2; V gene: TRBV9; CDR3 DNA: TGTGCCAGCAGCAGTATTGGAGGGCGACGAGAATATGGCTACACCTTC; CDR3 protein: CASSSIGGRREYGYTF
clone size: .; D gene: .; J gene: TRBJ2-3; V gene: TRBV6-5; CDR3 DNA: TGTGCCAGCAGTCCGGGACCACCTATCTTCGATACGCAGTATTTT; CDR3 protein: CASSPGPPIFDTQYF
clone size: .; D gene: TRBD1; J gene: TRBJ1-1; V gene: TRBV19; CDR3 DNA: TGTGCCAGTACTCTCGGCAGGGGGACTGAAGCTTTCTTT; CDR3 protein: CASTLGRGTEAFF
clone size: .; D gene: .; J gene: TRBJ1-3; V gene: TRBV27; CDR3 DNA: TGTGCCAGCAGTCCAAACAGGGTTACTGGAAACACCATATATTTT; CDR3 protein: CASSPNRVTGNTIYF
clone size: .; D gene: TRBD1; J gene: TRBJ1-1; V gene: TRBV30; CDR3 DNA: TGTGCCTGGAGCGAGGGACAGACGAACACTGAAGCTTTCTTT; CDR3 protein: CAWSEGQTNTEAFF
clone size: .; D gene: TRBD2; J gene: TRBJ2-2; V gene: TRBV27; CDR3 DNA: TGTGCCAGCACCAGAGGGCTAGCGGTTACCGGGGAGCTGTTTTTT; CDR3 protein: CASTRGLAVTGELFF
clone size: .; D gene: .; J gene: TRBJ1-5; V gene: TRBV7-8; CDR3 DNA: TGTGCCAGCAGCTTTCTCAATCAGCCCCAGCATTTT; CDR3 protein: CASSFLNQPQHF
clone size: .; D gene: .; J gene: TRBJ2-1; V gene: TRBV7-5; CDR3 DNA: TGTGTCAGAAGCGCCTCCACACCGGTCTCCTACAATGAGCAGTTCTTC; CDR3 protein: CVRSASTPVSYNEQFF
clone size: .; D gene: .; J gene: TRBJ2-7; V gene: TRBV9; CDR3 DNA: TGTGCCAGCAGCCCTTCCCGGGGTCCTGCTTACGAGCAGTACTTC; CDR3 protein: CASSPSRGPAYEQYF
clone size: .; D gene: TRBD1; J gene: TRBJ2-7; V gene: TRBV15; CDR3 DNA: TGTGCCACCAGCAGAGAGGTCGCGGGACAGGGCTCCTACGAGCAGTACTTC; CDR3 protein: CATSREVAGQGSYEQYF
clone size: once; D gene: TRBD1; J gene: TRBJ2-1; V gene: TRBV6-6; CDR3 DNA: TGTGCCAGCAGACCGGGACAGGGACACAATGAGCAGTTCTTC; CDR3 protein: CASRPGQGHNEQFF